The 26 T cell receptor beta chains reported below all come from one sample, sequenced in a study of blood T cells in healthy people across ages. A sample-barcoded 5' primer and a J-beta primer mix were used in a second PCR of about 7 to 12 cycles. TCRdb used MiXCR to reprocess the 5' RACE reads, holding one entry per CDR3 protein. The sample records around 1.5 million distinct CDR3 sequences, around 35% being singletons. Sequenced sample: blood. These TCRs come from a woman aged 30 to 39 in good health.

The chain carries TRBV28 and TRBJ2-7; 12 bases agree with TRBD2. Germline V gives CDR1 MDHEN, CDR2 SYDVKM. The CDR3 has 16 residues. J was trimmed by 5 bases and V by 6 bases; bases with no gene match: 11. CDR3 region: CASSGTSGHSYHEQYF. As DNA, the CDR3 is TGTGCCAGCAGCGGGACTAGCGGGCACTCCTACCACGAGCAGTACTTC.

In the case of this clonotype: One junction end disagrees with the germline gene, perhaps due to a read error. The gene calls are TRBV27 and TRBJ1-5; possible D gene TRBD1, 6 bases. The CDR3 length is 14 residues. Germline CDR1 reads MNHEY; CDR2 reads SMNVEV (reference sequence). The CDR3 is CASCPRGLNQSQHF. As DNA, the CDR3 is TGTGCCAGCTGCCCCAGGGGTTTGAATCAGTCCCAGCATTTT.

This clonotype was seen only once. The chain has TRBV4-1 and TRBJ2-1, with D unclear. Germline CDR1 and CDR2: MGHRA and YSYEKL. V lost 1 base and J 9 bases, leaving 16 bases between the germline ends. The CDR3 is 15 residues long. The DNA for the CDR3 is TGCGCCAGCAGCCAAGGGTTTAGTAGCCCTGGTGAGCAGTTCTTC. Translation gives CASSQGFSSPGEQFF.

The genes are TRBV20-1 and TRBJ2-5, with D hard to call. Germline CDR1 reads DFQATT; CDR2 reads SNEGSKA (reference sequence). The CDR3 has 13 amino acids. V lost 5 bases and J lost 3, with 13 bases in between. The CDR3 here is CSAALRQKETQYF. In nucleotides, the CDR3 is TGCAGTGCTGCACTGAGACAAAAAGAGACCCAGTACTTC.

There are a few counts of this clonotype. J is TRBJ2-5 and V is TRBV29-1; maybe TRBD1 (5 bases). The J call could be wrong; TRBJ2-7 is a better fit for the DNA end. Per the germline V gene, CDR1 is SQVTM and CDR2 is ANQGSEA. The CDR3 length is 14 residues. CDR3 sequence reads: CSVVPSGRAYEQYF. CDR3 DNA: TGCAGCGTTGTTCCCTCGGGCAGGGCCTACGAGCAGTACTTC.

This sequence joins TRBV4-2 and TRBJ2-3; 7 bases match TRBD2. Trimming at V came to 1 base and at J to 4 bases, leaving 5 bases not matched to a gene. The CDR3 is made up of 15 amino acids. Germline V gene lookup returns CDR1 LGHNA and CDR2 YNFKEQ. The CDR3 region is CASSQGTSYADTQYF. The CDR3 DNA sequence: TGTGCCAGCAGCCAAGGGACTAGTTACGCAGATACGCAGTATTTT.

This clonotype was seen ten or more times. At one end, the junction sequence differs from germline, possibly due to a read error. This chain uses TRBV5-1 with TRBJ2-5, with 9 bases that match TRBD2. The CDR3 length is 15 residues. Per the germline V gene, CDR1 is SGHRS and CDR2 is YFSETQ. This CDR3 is CASSLLAGLQETQYF. The CDR3 DNA is TGTGCCAGCAGTCTGCTAGCGGGGCTACAAGAGACCCAGTACTTC.

This clonotype was detected a few times. This rearrangement joins TRBV4-1 to TRBJ2-2, with D possibly matching TRBD2 (5 bases). Germline CDR1 reads MGHRA; CDR2 reads YSYEKL. V lost 1 base, J lost 3 bases, and 6 bases lay in between. This CDR3 comprises 14 residues. The CDR3, as DNA: TGCGCCAGCAGCCAAGCGGGATACACCGGGGAGCTGTTTTTT. It is translated as CASSQAGYTGELFF.

Only a few counts were recorded for this clonotype. The rearrangement uses TRBV28 and TRBJ2-3; D possibly uses TRBD1 or TRBD2 (5 bases each). Germline CDR1 reads MDHEN; CDR2 reads SYDVKM. The CDR3 runs to 16 residues. Trimming stripped 5 bases from V and 2 bases from J, with 17 bases between. CDR3 coding DNA: TGTGCCAGCAGTCGACCGAAATCGGGACCCACAGATACGCAGTATTTT. Translation: CASSRPKSGPTDTQYF.

The rearrangement uses TRBV6-5 and TRBJ2-7; TRBD1 matches at 10 bases. The CDR3 totals 15 residues. Looked up from germline, CDR1 is MNHEY and CDR2 is SVGAGI. V shed 5 bases, J shed 6 bases, and the junction held 10 bases outside the gene matches. CDR3 sequence: CASSETGGLTCEQYF. The DNA of the CDR3 is TGTGCCAGCAGTGAGACAGGGGGCTTAACCTGCGAGCAGTACTTC.

This clonotype was detected only a few times. The J gene is TRBJ1-5, the V gene TRBV7-9; 7 nucleotides line up with TRBD1. With V trimmed by 1 base and J by 8 bases, 2 bases remained unmatched. Germline V gene sequence: CDR1 SEHNR, CDR2 FQNEAQ (reference sequence). The CDR3 has 13 amino acids. The CDR3 bases are TGTGCCAGCAGCTTAGGAGGGGGCGAGCCCCAGCATTTT. This gives the protein CASSLGGGEPQHF.

V gene TRBV7-9 combines with J gene TRBJ1-1, with D perhaps matching TRBD1 (5 bases). The CDR3 sequence is 16 residues long. Germline CDR1 is SEHNR and CDR2 is FQNEAQ (reference sequence). Trimming removed 1 base from V and 2 bases from J, with 14 bases in between. CDR3 amino acids: CASSLERQGFNTEAFF. CDR3 DNA: TGTGCCAGCAGCTTAGAGAGGCAGGGCTTCAACACTGAAGCTTTCTTT. Complete variable domain (other parts from reference TRBV7-9 and TRBJ1-1): DTGVSQNPRHKITKRGQNVTFRCDPISEHNRLYWYRQTLGQGPEFLTYFQNEAQLEKSRLLSDRFSAERPKGSFSTLEIQRTEQGDSAMYLCASSLERQGFNTEAFFGQGTRLTVV.

This clonotype was seen a handful of times. This chain's CDR3 is CASSRLRAGQETQYF. CDR3 sequence (DNA): TGTGCCAGCAGTCGGTTGAGGGCAGGGCAAGAGACCCAGTACTTC. The chain employs TRBV7-8 and TRBJ2-5; D is possibly TRBD1 or TRBD2 (5 bases each). Trimming pared 6 bases from V and 2 bases from J, leaving 16 bases between. The CDR3 length is 15 residues. CDR1 SGHVS and CDR2 FQNEAQ come from the germline V gene.

This clonotype was observed a handful of times. The chain links TRBV4-2 to TRBJ2-7; TRBD1 is a possible D gene (6 bases). V lost 0 bases, J lost 10 bases, and 19 bases lay in between. CDR3 length: 15 amino acids. CDR1 LGHNA and CDR2 YNFKEQ come from the germline V gene. The CDR3, as DNA: TGTGCCAGCAGCCAAGATCTCTGGGGGCGTGAGAACCAGTACTTC. Translation: CASSQDLWGRENQYF.

The chain has TRBV29-1 and TRBJ2-3; D not resolved. The CDR3 consists of 15 residues. Between the trimmed V and J ends, which lost 1 base and 0 bases, there was a span of 11 bases. The germline CDR1 and CDR2 sequences are SQVTM and ANQGSEA. CDR3 DNA sequence: TGCAGCGTTGAAGGAACCTCCTCTAGCACAGATACGCAGTATTTT. It translates to CSVEGTSSSTDTQYF.

This clonotype occurred a few times. V and J are TRBV9 and TRBJ2-1; unclear D gene. Trimming took off 3 bases at V and 5 bases at J, with 9 bases between the two ends. The germline CDR1 and CDR2 sequences are SGDLS and YYNGEE. This CDR3 is built from 13 residues. The CDR3 protein is CASSGIRNNEQFF. The CDR3, as DNA: TGTGCCAGCAGCGGAATCAGAAACAATGAGCAGTTCTTC.

This clonotype occurred a few times. The rearrangement uses TRBV5-1 and TRBJ2-7; the D is unclear. This CDR3 is 13 amino acids long. Germline V gene lookup returns CDR1 SGHRS and CDR2 YFSETQ. The V end was cut by 4 bases, the J end by 3 bases, with 11 bases between. The CDR3 loop reads CASSPERVYEQYF. The DNA for the CDR3 is TGCGCCAGCAGCCCAGAAAGGGTCTACGAGCAGTACTTC.

The chain uses TRBV9 and TRBJ2-1; 7 bases line up with TRBD1. CDR3 size: 16 residues. V lost 0 bases and J lost 3; bases outside the gene matches: 6. Germline CDR1 SGDLS, CDR2 YYNGEE. For the CDR3, the DNA is TGTGCCAGCAGCGTAGACACAGGGGTAAACTACAATGAGCAGTTCTTC. Translation gives CASSVDTGVNYNEQFF.

The CDR3 sequence is CSVVREGGCEQYF. In DNA, the CDR3 is TGCAGCGTTGTACGGGAGGGAGGGTGCGAGCAGTACTTC. The rearrangement links TRBV29-1 to TRBJ2-7; TRBD2 matches 8 bases. V was clipped by 4 bases and J by 6 bases; unmatched bases: 8. Germline values: CDR1 SQVTM, CDR2 ANQGSEA. The CDR3 length is 13 residues.

This clonotype was seen more than once but under ten times. The CDR3 DNA reads TGCGCCAGCAGCTTACGAGCGGGAGGGCCCGAGCAGTACTTC. This sequence encodes CASSLRAGGPEQYF. This chain uses TRBV5-1 with TRBJ2-7; TRBD2 matches at 10 bases. The CDR3 runs 14 residues. CDR1 and CDR2 (germline): SGHRS, YFSETQ. With V trimmed by 2 bases and J by 6 bases, 5 bases remained unmatched.

The J gene is TRBJ2-1, the V gene TRBV5-1; either TRBD1 or TRBD2 may supply D (5 bases each). The V gene's germline CDR1 is SGHRS and CDR2 YFSETQ. Deletions cut 4 bases from V and 5 bases from J, with 13 bases between. The CDR3 totals 14 residues. The CDR3 sequence: CASSARDLDNEQFF. The CDR3 DNA follows: TGCGCCAGCAGCGCCCGGGACCTTGACAATGAGCAGTTCTTC.

A word on this clonotype: A junction boundary mismatches the germline segment, possibly from a read error. The V and J genes are TRBV27 and TRBJ1-6; the D gene is possibly TRBD1 (5 bases). The CDR3 covers 12 residues. CDR1 is MNHEY and CDR2 is SMNVEV in the germline V gene (reference sequence). For the CDR3, the DNA is TGTGCTAGCATGCCGCAGGGTTCACCCCTCCACTTT. Protein: CASMPQGSPLHF.

This clonotype was counted between two and nine times. The chain uses TRBV6-6 and TRBJ1-2; D might be TRBD1 (5 bases). CDR1 and CDR2 from the germline V gene are MNHNY and SVGAGI (reference sequence). The CDR3 runs to 16 residues. Trimming left V 8 bases short and J 0 bases short, with 19 bases between. Written as DNA, the CDR3 is TGTGCCAGCGCTAGAACGCCGGGGCTCACTAACTATGGCTACACCTTC. It specifies CASARTPGLTNYGYTF.

In its sample, this clonotype was seen many times. The chain employs TRBV12-3 or TRBV12-4 and TRBJ2-3; possibly TRBD1 for D (6 bases). Trimming took off 6 bases at V and 3 bases at J, with 10 bases between the two ends. CDR3 size: 13 residues. This CDR3 reads CASRPDRTDTQYF. The DNA of the CDR3 is TGTGCCAGCAGACCTGACAGGACAGATACGCAGTATTTT.

The CDR3 region is CASSVDGENYGYTF. CDR3 in DNA: TGTGCCAGCAGTGTAGATGGAGAGAACTATGGCTACACCTTC. The genes are TRBV6-1 and TRBJ1-2; D is unresolved. Deletions cut 4 bases from V and 2 bases from J, with 11 bases between. The CDR3 consists of 14 residues. Germline-derived CDR1 and CDR2 are MNHNS and SASEGT.

This clonotype has more than one count but fewer than ten. The chain joins TRBV9 to TRBJ2-3; possibly TRBD1 for D (5 bases). The CDR3 sequence is 13 residues long. Germline V gene data show CDR1 as SGDLS and CDR2 as YYNGEE. Trimming pared 3 bases from V and 2 bases from J, leaving 7 bases between. CDR3 in amino acids: CASSEGITDTQYF. Written as DNA, the CDR3 is TGTGCCAGCAGCGAGGGGATCACAGATACGCAGTATTTT.